This TCR beta chain was documented in a study of blood T cell repertoires in COVID-19. The overall study: Samples came from the United States, Italy and Spain, spanning acute and convalescent COVID-19.

Original handling: Counts of nucleated cells, estimated from reference gene primer amplification, were obtained. This table comes from immunoSEQ multiplex PCR, and its TCRdb copy is limited to in-frame clones, with some not included. The DNA was the basis for D and trimming; V, J and clone size are from that table. Of 360,000 or so clones detected, 90% appear once; the ten largest clones hold 5% to 8.5%. The CDR3 spans 14 residues. Germline V gene sequence: CDR1 MNHEY, CDR2 SVGAGI. Trimming took 5 bases from V and 7 from J; bases not matched to a gene: 8. The sequencing input was peripheral blood. The origin of this receptor is a man in his late teens or twenties with active or convalescent COVID-19. The rearrangement joins TRBV6-5 to TRBJ1-5; 7 nucleotides agree with TRBD1. DNA of the CDR3: TGTGCCAGCAGTACGACAGGGCTGAGCCAGCCCCAGCATTTT. Its translation is CASSTTGLSQPQHF.